This TCR beta chain is from a study of T cell responses to AZD1222 COVID-19 vaccine. Study-wide results and limits: The reported proportion of spike-specific TCRs targeting unmutated variant regions was nearly half.

V shed 5 bases and J 9 bases; nucleotides not matched to a gene: 7. The CDR3 runs 15 residues. Germline lookup yields CDR1 SGHAT and CDR2 FQDESV (reference sequence). On this clone itself: No antigen is known for it.

The table came from immunoSEQ multiplex PCR; TCRdb's copy has only in-frame clones and leaves some out. The data show nearly 80,000 clones, approximately 80% seen once. This chain links TRBV11-1 with TRBJ2-1; 13 nucleotides align to TRBD2. This sample comprised peripheral blood, obtained on day 0 of AZD1222 vaccination. The sequence was collected from an adult in good health. CDR3 protein: CASSLGLAGVVEQFF. As DNA, the CDR3 is TGTGCCAGCAGCCTTGGACTAGCGGGGGTGGTTGAGCAGTTCTTC.